This section outlines one TCR beta chain sequence together with its context. Its target is unknown. Clones were read by immunoSEQ multiplex PCR, and TCRdb kept only the in-frame ones, dropping some. The repertoire holds 130,000 to 150,000 clones, with roughly 90% as singletons. This entry belongs to a study of radiation and T cells in renal cell carcinoma. Overall study context: Nephrectomy followed 15 Gy stereotactic body radiation by 4 weeks. Study conclusions and caveats: From baseline, blood top tumor clonotypes peaked at 2 weeks post-radiation. Without pretreatment biopsies, baseline tumor clonotype presence was undetermined.

Sample time point: baseline pretreatment blood. As to treatment: 15 Gy SBRT to primary tumor, nephrectomy 4 weeks later. Radiation-treated patients gave blood at baseline, week 2 and week 4. CDR3 length equals 15 residues. CDR1 is SGHVS, CDR2 FQNEAQ, per germline. Trimming left V 1 base short and J 2 bases short, with 11 bases between. The clonotype comes from a woman aged 50 to 60 with renal cell carcinoma. The gene calls are TRBV7-8 and TRBJ1-2; a weak D match, TRBD1 (5 bases). This material consisted of blood, taken from a patient whose treatment included radiotherapy and nephrectomy. CDR3 in amino acids: CASSLGGASNYGYTF. CDR3 sequence (DNA): TGTGCCAGCAGCTTAGGGGGCGCATCGAACTATGGCTACACCTTC.